This T cell receptor beta chain was found in a study of technical replicates of blood from several donors. Libraries were prepared by immunoSEQ multiplex PCR; TCRdb keeps only in-frame clonotypes and omits some of them. The sample comprises 62,000 or so clones, 80% to 90% of which are singletons, and around 5.2% rests with the top ten. The germline V and J ends were trimmed by 7 bases and 4 bases, with 13 bases remaining between them. This CDR3 spans 14 amino acids. The germline CDR1 and CDR2 sequences are MNHEY and SVGAGI. The chain links TRBV6-5 to TRBJ2-2, with no clear D. The receptor was isolated from a human donor in good health. Some clones in this sample may be carry-over from other donors' samples. Sequencing was performed on PBMCs. Written as DNA, the CDR3 is TGTGCCAGCACGACCAACCTAGGCACCGGGGAGCTGTTTTTT. Protein sequence: CASTTNLGTGELFF.